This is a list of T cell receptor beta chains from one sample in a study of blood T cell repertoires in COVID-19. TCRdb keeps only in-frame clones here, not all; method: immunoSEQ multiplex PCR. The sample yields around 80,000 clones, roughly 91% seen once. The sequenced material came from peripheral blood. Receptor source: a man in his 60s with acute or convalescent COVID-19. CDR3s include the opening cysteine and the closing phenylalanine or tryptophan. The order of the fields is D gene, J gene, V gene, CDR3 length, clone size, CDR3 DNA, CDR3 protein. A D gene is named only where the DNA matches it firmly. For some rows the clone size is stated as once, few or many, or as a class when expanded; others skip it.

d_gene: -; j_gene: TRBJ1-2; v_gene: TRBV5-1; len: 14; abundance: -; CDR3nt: TGCGCCAGCAGCTTGGAAGGGGTAGGCTATGGCTACACCTTC; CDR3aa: CASSLEGVGYGYTF
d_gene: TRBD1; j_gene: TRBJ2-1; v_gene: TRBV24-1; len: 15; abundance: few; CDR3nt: TGTGCCACCAGTTACGGGACAGGGGGTTCCAATGAGCAGTTCTTC; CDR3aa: CATSYGTGGSNEQFF
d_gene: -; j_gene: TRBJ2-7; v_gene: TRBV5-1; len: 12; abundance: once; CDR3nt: TGCGCCAGCCGTGACAACCGCTACGAGCAGTACTTC; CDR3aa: CASRDNRYEQYF
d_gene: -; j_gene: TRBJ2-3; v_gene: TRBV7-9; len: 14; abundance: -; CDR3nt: TGTGCCAGCAGCTCAACATCTAGCACAGATACGCAGTATTTT; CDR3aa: CASSSTSSTDTQYF
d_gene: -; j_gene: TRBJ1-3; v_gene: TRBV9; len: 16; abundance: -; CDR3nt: TGTGCCAGCAGCGTATCTTCCAGGGGCACTGGAAACACCATATATTTT; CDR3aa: CASSVSSRGTGNTIYF
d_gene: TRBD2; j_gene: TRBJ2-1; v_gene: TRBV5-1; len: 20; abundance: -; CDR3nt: TGCGCCAGCAGCTTGGAGGGCGGACTAGCGGGACCACGCTCCTACAATGAGCAGTTCTTC; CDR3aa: CASSLEGGLAGPRSYNEQFF
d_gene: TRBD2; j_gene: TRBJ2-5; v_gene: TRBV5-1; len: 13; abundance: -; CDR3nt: TGCGCCAGCAGGACTAGCGGGCAAGAGACCCAGTACTTC; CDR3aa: CASRTSGQETQYF
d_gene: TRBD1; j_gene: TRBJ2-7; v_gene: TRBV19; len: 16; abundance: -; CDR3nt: TGTGCCAGTAGTCCCCCGGCCGGGACAGGGATCTACGAGCAGTACTTC; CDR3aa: CASSPPAGTGIYEQYF
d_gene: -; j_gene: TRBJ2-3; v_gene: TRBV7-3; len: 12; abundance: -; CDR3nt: TGTGCCAGCAGCTTAGAGGGCCATACGCAGTATTTT; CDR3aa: CASSLEGHTQYF
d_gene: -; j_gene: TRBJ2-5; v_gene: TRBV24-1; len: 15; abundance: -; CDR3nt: TGTGCCACCAGTGGTGCGAACGAGCACAGGGAGACCCAGTACTTC; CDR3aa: CATSGANEHRETQYF
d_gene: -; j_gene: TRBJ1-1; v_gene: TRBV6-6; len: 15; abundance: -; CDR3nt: TGTGCCAGCAGTCCCCGGGGAGAAGTCAACACTGAAGCTTTCTTT; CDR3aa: CASSPRGEVNTEAFF
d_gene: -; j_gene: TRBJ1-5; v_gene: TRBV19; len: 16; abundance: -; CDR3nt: TGTGCCAGTAGTATCTTTACTGTGCAGGCCAATCAGCCCCAGCATTTT; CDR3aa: CASSIFTVQANQPQHF
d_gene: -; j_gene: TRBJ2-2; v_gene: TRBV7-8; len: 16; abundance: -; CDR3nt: TGTGCCAGCAGCTCGGTCCTTATTTCAAGTACCGGGGAGCTGTTTTTT; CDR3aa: CASSSVLISSTGELFF
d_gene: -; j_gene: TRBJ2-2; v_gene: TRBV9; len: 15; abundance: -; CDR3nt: TGTGCCAGCAGCGTAGGGCCAGGGGGGTCCGGGGAGCTGTTTTTT; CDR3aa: CASSVGPGGSGELFF
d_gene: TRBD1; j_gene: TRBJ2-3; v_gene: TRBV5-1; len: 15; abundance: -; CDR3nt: TGCGCCAGCACCCCAAGGGGGCTATTCACAGATACGCAGTATTTT; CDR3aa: CASTPRGLFTDTQYF
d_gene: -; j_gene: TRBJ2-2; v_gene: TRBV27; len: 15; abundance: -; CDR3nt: TGTGCCAGCAGTTCACGGGGTTCGAACACCGGGGAGCTGTTTTTT; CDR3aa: CASSSRGSNTGELFF
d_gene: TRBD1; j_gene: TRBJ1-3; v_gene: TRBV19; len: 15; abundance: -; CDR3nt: TGTGCCGCGTCCTTCGCCCGGGACAGGGGAAACACCATATATTTT; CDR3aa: CAASFARDRGNTIYF
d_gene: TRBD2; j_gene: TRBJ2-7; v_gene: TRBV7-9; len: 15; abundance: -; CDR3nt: TGTGCCAGCAGCGTTCATAGCGGGAAGCGATACGAGCAGTACTTC; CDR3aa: CASSVHSGKRYEQYF
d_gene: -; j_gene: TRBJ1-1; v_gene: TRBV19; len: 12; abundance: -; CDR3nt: TGTGCCAGTAGTACGGGTTACACTGAAGCTTTCTTT; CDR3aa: CASSTGYTEAFF
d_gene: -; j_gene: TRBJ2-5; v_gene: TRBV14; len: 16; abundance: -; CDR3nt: TGTGCCAGCAGCCAAGATTCAGGGCTATGGATGGAGACCCAGTACTTC; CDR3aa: CASSQDSGLWMETQYF
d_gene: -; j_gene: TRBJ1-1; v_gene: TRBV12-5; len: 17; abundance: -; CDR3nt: TGTGCTAGTGGTTCGCAACCAAGCCAGACGGGGAGGGGTGAAGCTTTCTTT; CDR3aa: CASGSQPSQTGRGEAFF
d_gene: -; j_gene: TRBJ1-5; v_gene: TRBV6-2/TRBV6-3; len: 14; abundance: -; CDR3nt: TGTGCCAGCAGTTACTCGAACGTAGTTCAGCCCCAGCATTTT; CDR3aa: CASSYSNVVQPQHF
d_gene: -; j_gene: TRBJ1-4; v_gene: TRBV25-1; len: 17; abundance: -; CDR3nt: TGTGCCAGCAGTGAATATGATGTCAGGGTTACTAATGAAAAACTGTTTTTT; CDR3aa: CASSEYDVRVTNEKLFF
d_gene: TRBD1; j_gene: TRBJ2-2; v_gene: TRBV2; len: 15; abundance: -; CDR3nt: TGTGCCAGCAGGCGACAGGGCCAGAACACCGGGGAGCTGTTTTTT; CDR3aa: CASRRQGQNTGELFF
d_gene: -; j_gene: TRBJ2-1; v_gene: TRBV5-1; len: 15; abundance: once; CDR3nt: TGCGCCAGCAGCTTGGACAGGGTTAAGAAGAATGAGCAGTTCTTC; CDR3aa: CASSLDRVKKNEQFF
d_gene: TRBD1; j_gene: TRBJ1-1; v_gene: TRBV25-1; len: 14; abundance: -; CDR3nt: TGTGCCAGCAGCAGAGGGGGCCGGAACACTGAAGCTTTCTTT; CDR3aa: CASSRGGRNTEAFF
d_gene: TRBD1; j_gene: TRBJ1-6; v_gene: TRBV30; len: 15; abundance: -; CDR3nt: TGTGCCTGGAATAGGGACAGGGAGGAAGGATCACCCCTCCACTTT; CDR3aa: CAWNRDREEGSPLHF
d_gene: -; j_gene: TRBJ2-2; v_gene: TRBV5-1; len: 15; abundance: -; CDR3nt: TGCGCCAGCACCCTAATCGGGGGTAACACCGGGGAGCTGTTTTTT; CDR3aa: CASTLIGGNTGELFF
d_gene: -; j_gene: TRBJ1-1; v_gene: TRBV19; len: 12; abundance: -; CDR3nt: TGTGCCACCTCCACGAGGGCCACTGAAGCTTTCTTT; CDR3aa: CATSTRATEAFF
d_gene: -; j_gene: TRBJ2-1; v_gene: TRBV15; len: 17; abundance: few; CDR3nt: TGTGCCACCAGCAGAGATAGGCCGGTGGGCCCCTACAATGAGCAGTTCTTC; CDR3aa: CATSRDRPVGPYNEQFF
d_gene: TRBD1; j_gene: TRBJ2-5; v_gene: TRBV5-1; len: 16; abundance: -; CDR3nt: TGCGCCAGCAGCGTCCGACAGGGCGTCGGCCAAGAGACCCAGTACTTC; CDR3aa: CASSVRQGVGQETQYF
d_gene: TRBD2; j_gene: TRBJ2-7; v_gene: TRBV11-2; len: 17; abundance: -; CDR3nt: TGTGCCAGCAGCTTAGGGGGGGGGACCCCTGTCTCCTACGAGCAGTACTTC; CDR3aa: CASSLGGGTPVSYEQYF
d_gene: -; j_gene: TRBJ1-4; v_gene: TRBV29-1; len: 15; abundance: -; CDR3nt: TGCAGCGCCGGACCGGGAGCTACAACTAATGAAAAACTGTTTTTT; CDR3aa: CSAGPGATTNEKLFF
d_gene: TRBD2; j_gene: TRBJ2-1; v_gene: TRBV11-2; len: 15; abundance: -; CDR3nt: TGTGCCAGCAGCTTAGTCTTAGCGGGAGATGTTGAGCAGTTCTTC; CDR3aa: CASSLVLAGDVEQFF
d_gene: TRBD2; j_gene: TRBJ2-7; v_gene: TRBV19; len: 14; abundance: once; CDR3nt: TGTGCCAGTAGTACTAGCGGGATAAACTACGAGCAGTACTTC; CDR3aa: CASSTSGINYEQYF
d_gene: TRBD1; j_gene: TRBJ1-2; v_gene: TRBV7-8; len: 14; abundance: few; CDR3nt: TGTGCCAGCAGCTTAGCAGGGGGCTACGATGGCTACACCTTC; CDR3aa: CASSLAGGYDGYTF
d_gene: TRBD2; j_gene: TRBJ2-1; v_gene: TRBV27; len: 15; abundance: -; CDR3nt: TGTGCCAGCAGTCGGACTAGCGGAACTTACAATGAGCAGTTCTTC; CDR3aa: CASSRTSGTYNEQFF
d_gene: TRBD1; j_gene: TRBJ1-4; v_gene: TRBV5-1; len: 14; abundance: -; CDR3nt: TGCGCCAGCAGCTCGAGGACAGGGGAGGAAAAACTGTTTTTT; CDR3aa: CASSSRTGEEKLFF
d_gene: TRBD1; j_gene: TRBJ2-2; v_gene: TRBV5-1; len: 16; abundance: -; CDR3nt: TGCGCCAGCAGCACCCGACAGGGGCAGAACACCGGGGAGCTGTTTTTT; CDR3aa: CASSTRQGQNTGELFF
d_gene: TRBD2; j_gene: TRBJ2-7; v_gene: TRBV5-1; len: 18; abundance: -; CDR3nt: TGCGCCAGCAGCTTGGAGGGACTAGCGGGAGGGTGGGCCTACGAGCAGTACTTC; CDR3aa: CASSLEGLAGGWAYEQYF
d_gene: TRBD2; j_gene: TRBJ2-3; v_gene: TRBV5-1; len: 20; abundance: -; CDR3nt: TGCGCCAGCAGCCCGATCTCACTAGCGGGAGGAAGGGCTGCCACAGATACGCAGTATTTT; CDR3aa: CASSPISLAGGRAATDTQYF
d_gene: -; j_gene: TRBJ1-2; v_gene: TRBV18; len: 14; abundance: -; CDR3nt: TGTGCCAGCTCAGCCGGGACTTCGTATCATGGCTACACCTTC; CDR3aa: CASSAGTSYHGYTF
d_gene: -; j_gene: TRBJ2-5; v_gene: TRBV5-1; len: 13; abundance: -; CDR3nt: TGCGCCAGCAGCTTGACAGGGATTGAGACCCAGTACTTC; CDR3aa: CASSLTGIETQYF
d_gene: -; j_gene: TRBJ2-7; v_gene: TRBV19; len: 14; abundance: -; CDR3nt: TGTGCCAGTAGTGCAAGACAGGTCCCCTACGAGCAGTACTTC; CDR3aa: CASSARQVPYEQYF
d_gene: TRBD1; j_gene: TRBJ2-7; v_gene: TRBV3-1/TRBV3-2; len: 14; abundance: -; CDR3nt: TGTGCCAGCAGCCCTCGGACAGGGAACTACGAGCAGTACTTC; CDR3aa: CASSPRTGNYEQYF
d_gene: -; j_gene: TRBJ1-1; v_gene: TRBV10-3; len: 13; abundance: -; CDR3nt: TGTGCCATCAGTGACCAGGCCGACACTGAAGCTTTCTTT; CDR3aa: CAISDQADTEAFF
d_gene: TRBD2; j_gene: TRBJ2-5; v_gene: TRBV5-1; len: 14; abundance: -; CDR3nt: TGCGCCAGCAGGATGACTAGCGGTGAAGAGACCCAGTACTTC; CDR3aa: CASRMTSGEETQYF
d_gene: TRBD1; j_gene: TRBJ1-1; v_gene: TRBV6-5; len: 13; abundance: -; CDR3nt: TGTGCCAGCAGCAGGGACAGGGTCACTGAAGCTTTCTTT; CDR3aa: CASSRDRVTEAFF
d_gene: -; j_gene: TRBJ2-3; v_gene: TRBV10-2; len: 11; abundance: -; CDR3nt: TGCGCCAGCAGGGGGGGAGATACGCAGTATTTT; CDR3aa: CASRGGDTQYF
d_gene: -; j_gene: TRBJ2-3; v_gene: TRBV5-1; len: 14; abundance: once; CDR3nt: TGCGCCAGCAGCTTGGCCCTAGACACAGATACGCAGTATTTT; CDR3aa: CASSLALDTDTQYF
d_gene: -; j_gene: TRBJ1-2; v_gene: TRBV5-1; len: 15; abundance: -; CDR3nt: TGCGCCAGCAGGGAAGACAGTCCTGGGGGGATTGGCTACACCTTC; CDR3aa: CASREDSPGGIGYTF
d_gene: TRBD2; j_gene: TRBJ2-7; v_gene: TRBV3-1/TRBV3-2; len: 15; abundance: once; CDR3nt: TGTGCCAGCAGCCCTCGACTAGCGGGGGGCCACGAGCAGTACTTC; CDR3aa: CASSPRLAGGHEQYF
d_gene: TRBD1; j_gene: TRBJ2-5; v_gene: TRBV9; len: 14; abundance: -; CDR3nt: TGTGCCAGCAGCTGGGGGAGACAGGGGGAGACCCAGTACTTC; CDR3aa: CASSWGRQGETQYF
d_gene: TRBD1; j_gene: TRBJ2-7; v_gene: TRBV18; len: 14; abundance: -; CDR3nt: TGTGCCAGCGCCGGGACAGGGTCATCCAACGAGCAGTACTTC; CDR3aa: CASAGTGSSNEQYF